The count of the clone carrying this T cell receptor (beta chain) is one. The data belong to a study of OX40 agonist ivuxolimab in advanced cancers. The table came from immunoSEQ multiplex PCR; TCRdb's copy has only in-frame clones and leaves some out. The table records roughly 70,000 clones, 70% to 90% of them present only once. The CDR3 length is 17 residues. CDR1 is SGHVS, CDR2 FNYEAQ, per germline. Between the trimmed V and J ends, which lost 0 bases and 0 bases, there was a span of 12 bases. The TCR originated in an adult with an advanced solid tumor such as melanoma, head and neck, liver or kidney cancer. The chain links TRBV7-6 to TRBJ2-1, with D possibly TRBD1 on 6 matching bases. Source: CD4+ or CD8+ T cells sorted from blood, taken in a trial of the OX40 agonist ivuxolimab. CDR3 nucleotides: TGTGCCAGCAGCTTAGCGGACAGCCGATCCTCCTACAATGAGCAGTTCTTC. Its translation is CASSLADSRSSYNEQFF.